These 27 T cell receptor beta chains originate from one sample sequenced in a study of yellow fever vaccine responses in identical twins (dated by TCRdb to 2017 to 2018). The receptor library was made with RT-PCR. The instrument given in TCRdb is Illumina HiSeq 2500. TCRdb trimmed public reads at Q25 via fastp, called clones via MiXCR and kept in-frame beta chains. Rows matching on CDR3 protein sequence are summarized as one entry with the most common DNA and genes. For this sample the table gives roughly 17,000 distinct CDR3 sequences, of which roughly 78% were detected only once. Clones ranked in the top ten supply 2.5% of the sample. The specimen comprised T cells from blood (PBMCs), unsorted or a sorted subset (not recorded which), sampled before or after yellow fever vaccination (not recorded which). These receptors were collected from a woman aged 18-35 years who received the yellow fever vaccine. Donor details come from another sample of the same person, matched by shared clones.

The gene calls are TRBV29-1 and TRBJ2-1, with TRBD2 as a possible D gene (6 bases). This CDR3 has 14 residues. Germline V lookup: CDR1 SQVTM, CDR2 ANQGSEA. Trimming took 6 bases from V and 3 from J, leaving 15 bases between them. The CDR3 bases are TGCAGCGTAGTGGGCCTAGCGTACTACAATGAGCAGTTCTTC. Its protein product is CSVVGLAYYNEQFF.

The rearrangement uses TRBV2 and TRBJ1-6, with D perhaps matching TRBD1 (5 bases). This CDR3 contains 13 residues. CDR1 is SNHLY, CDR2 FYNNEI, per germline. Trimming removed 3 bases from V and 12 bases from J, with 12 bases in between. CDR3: CASSDPAQGPLHF. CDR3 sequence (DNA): TGTGCCAGCAGTGATCCCGCCCAGGGACCCCTCCACTTT.

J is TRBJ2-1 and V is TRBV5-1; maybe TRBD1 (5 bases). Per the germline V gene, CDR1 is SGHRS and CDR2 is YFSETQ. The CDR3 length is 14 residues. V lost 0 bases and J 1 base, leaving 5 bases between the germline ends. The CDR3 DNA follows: TGCGCCAGCAGCTTGGACAGGTCCTACAATGAGCAGTTCTTC. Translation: CASSLDRSYNEQFF. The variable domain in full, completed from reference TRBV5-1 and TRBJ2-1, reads KAGVTQTPRYLIKTRGQQVTLSCSPISGHRSVSWYQQTPGQGLQFLFEYFSETQRNKGNFPGRFSGRQFSNSRSEMNVSTLELGDSALYLCASSLDRSYNEQFFGPGTRLTVL.

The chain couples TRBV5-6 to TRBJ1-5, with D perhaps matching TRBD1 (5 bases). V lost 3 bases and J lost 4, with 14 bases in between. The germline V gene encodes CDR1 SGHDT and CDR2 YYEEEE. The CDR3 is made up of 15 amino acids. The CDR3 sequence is CASSWGWGVNQPQHF. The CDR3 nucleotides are TGTGCCAGCAGCTGGGGGTGGGGGGTTAATCAGCCCCAGCATTTT.

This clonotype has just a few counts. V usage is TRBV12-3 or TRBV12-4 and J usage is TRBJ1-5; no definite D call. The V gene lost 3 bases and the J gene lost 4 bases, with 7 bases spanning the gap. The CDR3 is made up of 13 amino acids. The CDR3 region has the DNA TGTGCCAGCAGTTTGGGCCTAAATCAGCCCCAGCATTTT. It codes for CASSLGLNQPQHF.

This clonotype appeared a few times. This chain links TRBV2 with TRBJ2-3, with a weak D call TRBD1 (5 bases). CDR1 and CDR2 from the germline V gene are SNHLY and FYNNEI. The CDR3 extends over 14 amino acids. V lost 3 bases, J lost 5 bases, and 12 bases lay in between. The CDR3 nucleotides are TGTGCCAGCAGTGAGGGGCTGGGAAAAGATACGCAGTATTTT. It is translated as CASSEGLGKDTQYF. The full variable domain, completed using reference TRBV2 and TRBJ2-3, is EPEVTQTPSHQVTQMGQEVILRCVPISNHLYFYWYRQILGQKVEFLVSFYNNEISEKSEIFDDQFSVERPDGSNFTLKIRSTKLEDSAMYFCASSEGLGKDTQYFGPGTRLTVL.

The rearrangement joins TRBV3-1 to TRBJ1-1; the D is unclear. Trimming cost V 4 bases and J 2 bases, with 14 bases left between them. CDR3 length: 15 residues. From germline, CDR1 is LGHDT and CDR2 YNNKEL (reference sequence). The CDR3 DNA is TGTGCCAGCAGCCCCTTCCGTTTTTTAAACACTGAAGCTTTCTTT. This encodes CASSPFRFLNTEAFF.

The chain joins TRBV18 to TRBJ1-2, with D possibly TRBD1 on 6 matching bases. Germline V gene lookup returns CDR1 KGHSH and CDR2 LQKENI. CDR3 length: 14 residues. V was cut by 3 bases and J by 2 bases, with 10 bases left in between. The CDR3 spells CASSPSGANYGYTF. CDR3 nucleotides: TGTGCCAGCTCACCCTCGGGGGCCAACTATGGCTACACCTTC.

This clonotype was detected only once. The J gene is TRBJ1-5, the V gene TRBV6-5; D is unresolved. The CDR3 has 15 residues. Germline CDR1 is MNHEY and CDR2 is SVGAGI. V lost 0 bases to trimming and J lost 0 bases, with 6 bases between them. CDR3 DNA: TGTGCCAGCAGTTACTCGGCGACTAGCAATCAGCCCCAGCATTTT. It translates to CASSYSATSNQPQHF.

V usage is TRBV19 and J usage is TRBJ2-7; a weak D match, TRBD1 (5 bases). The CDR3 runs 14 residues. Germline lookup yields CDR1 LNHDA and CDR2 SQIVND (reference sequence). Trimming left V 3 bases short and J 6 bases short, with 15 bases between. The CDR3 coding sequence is TGTGCCAGTAGTATCCAGGGCTATCAAAGCGAGCAGTACTTC. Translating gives CASSIQGYQSEQYF.

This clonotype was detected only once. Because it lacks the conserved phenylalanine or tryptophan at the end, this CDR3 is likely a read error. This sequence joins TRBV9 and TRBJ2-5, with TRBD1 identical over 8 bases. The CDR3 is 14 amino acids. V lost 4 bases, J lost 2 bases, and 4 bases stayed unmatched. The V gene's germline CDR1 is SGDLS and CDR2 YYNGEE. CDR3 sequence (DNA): TGTGCCAGCAGCCCTCGACAGGGGCAAGAGACCCAGTACTTG. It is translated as CASSPRQGQETQYL.

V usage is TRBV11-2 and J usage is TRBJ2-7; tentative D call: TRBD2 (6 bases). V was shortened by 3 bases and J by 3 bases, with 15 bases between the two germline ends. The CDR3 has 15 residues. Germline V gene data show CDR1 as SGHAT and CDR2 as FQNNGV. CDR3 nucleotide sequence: TGTGCCAGCAGCTTTTTTTCGTCGGGGGACTACGAGCAGTACTTC. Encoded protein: CASSFFSSGDYEQYF.

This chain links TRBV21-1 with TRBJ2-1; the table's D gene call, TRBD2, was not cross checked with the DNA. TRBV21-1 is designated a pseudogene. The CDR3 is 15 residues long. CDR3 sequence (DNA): TGTGCCAGCAGCAAAGAATCTAGCGGGAAGCAGGAGCAGTTCTTC. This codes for CASSKESSGKQEQFF.

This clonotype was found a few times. The CDR3 nucleotides are TGTGCCAGCAGCGCGACAGGGGTAGAGGCCAACGTCCTGACTTTC. Protein product: CASSATGVEANVLTF. The chain uses TRBV6-1 and TRBJ2-6, with 8 bases identical to TRBD1. The germline gives CDR1 MNHNS, CDR2 SASEGT. The length of the CDR3 is 15 residues. Trimming at V came to 6 bases and at J to 6 bases, leaving 7 bases not matched to a gene.

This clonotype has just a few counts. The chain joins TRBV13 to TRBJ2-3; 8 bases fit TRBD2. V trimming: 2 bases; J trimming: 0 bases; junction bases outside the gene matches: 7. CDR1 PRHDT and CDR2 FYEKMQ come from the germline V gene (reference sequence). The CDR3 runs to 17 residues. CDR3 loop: CASSLRDPSGSTDTQYF. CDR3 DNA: TGTGCCAGCAGCTTAAGGGACCCTAGCGGGAGCACAGATACGCAGTATTTT.

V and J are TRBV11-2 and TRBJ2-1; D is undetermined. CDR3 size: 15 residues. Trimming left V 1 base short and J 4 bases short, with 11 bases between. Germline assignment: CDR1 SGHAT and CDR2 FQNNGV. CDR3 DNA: TGTGCCAGCAGCTTAGTGAGTACCGGATACAATGAGCAGTTCTTC. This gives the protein CASSLVSTGYNEQFF.

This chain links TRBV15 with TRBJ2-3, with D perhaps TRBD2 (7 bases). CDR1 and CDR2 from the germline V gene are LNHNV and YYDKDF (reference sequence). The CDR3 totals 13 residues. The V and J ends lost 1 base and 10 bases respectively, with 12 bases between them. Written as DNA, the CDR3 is TGTGCCACCAGCAGAGTGGGGGGGGCATCGCAGTATTTT. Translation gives CATSRVGGASQYF. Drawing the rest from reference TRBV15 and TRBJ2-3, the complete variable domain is DAMVIQNPRYQVTQFGKPVTLSCSQTLNHNVMYWYQQKSSQAPKLLFHYYDKDFNNEADTPDNFQSRRPNTSFCFLDIRSPGLGDTAMYLCATSRVGGASQYFGPGTRLTVL.

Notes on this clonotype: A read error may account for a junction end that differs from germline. The CDR3 region is CASSSLARWGQAGF. As DNA, the CDR3 is TGTGCCAGCAGCTCCCTAGCTCGTTGGGGACAGGCCGGATTT. V is TRBV11-1 and J is TRBJ1-1, with 8 bases matching TRBD1. The germline gives CDR1 SGHAT, CDR2 FQDESV (reference sequence). The CDR3 has 14 residues.

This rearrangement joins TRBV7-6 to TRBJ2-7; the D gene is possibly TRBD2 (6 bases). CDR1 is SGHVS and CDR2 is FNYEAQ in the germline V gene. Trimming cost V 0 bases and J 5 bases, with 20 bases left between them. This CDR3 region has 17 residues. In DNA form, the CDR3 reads TGTGCCAGCAGCTTAGCCATCCAGCCGGGACTGCCTAACGAGCAGTACTTC. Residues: CASSLAIQPGLPNEQYF.

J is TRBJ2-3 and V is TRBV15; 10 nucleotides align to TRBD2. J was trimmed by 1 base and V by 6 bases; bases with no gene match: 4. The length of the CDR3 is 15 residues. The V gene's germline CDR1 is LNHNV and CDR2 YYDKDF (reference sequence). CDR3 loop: CATRATSGGTDTQYF. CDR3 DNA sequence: TGTGCCACCAGGGCCACTAGCGGGGGCACAGATACGCAGTATTTT. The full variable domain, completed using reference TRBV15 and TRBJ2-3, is DAMVIQNPRYQVTQFGKPVTLSCSQTLNHNVMYWYQQKSSQAPKLLFHYYDKDFNNEADTPDNFQSRRPNTSFCFLDIRSPGLGDTAMYLCATRATSGGTDTQYFGPGTRLTVL.

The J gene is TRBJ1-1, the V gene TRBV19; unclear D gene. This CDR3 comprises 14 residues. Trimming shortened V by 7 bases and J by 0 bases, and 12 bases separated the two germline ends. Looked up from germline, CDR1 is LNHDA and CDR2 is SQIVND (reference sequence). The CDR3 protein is CASTNTGMNTEAFF. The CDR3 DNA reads TGTGCCAGTACCAACACGGGGATGAACACTGAAGCTTTCTTT.

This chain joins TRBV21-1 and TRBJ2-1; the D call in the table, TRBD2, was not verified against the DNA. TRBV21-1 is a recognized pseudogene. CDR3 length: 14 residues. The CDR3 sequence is CASSKIAEDNEQFF. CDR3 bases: TGTGCCAGCAGCAAAATAGCGGAAGACAATGAGCAGTTCTTC.

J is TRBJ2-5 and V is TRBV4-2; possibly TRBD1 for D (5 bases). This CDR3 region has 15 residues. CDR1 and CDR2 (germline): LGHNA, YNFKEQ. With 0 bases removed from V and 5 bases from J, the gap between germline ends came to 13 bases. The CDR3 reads CASSQDRNRWETQYF. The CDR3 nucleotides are TGTGCCAGCAGCCAAGATCGGAACAGGTGGGAGACCCAGTACTTC.

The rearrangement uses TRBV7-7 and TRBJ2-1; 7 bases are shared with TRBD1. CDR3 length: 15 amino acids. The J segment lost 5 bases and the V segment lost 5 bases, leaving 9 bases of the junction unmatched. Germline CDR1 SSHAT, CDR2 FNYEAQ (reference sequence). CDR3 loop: CASSINDRADNEQFF. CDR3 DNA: TGTGCCAGCAGCATCAACGACAGGGCGGACAATGAGCAGTTCTTC. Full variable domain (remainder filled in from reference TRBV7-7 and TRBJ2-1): GAGVSQSPRYKVTKRGQDVTLRCDPISSHATLYWYQQALGQGPEFLTYFNYEAQPDKSGLPSDRFSAERPEGSISTLTIQRTEQRDSAMYRCASSINDRADNEQFFGPGTRLTVL.

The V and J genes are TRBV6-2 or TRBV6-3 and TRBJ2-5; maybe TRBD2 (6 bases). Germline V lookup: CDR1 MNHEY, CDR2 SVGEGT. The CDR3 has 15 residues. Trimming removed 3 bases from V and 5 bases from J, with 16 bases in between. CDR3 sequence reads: CASSYGRGIGETQYF. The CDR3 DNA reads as TGTGCCAGCAGTTATGGTCGCGGGATAGGGGAGACCCAGTACTTC.

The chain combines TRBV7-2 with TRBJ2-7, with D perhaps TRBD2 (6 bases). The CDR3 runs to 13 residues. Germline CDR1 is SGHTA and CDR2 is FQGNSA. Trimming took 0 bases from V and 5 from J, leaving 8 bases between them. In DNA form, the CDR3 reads TGTGCCAGCAGCTTAGCCACTAGCAACGAGCAGTACTTC. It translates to CASSLATSNEQYF.

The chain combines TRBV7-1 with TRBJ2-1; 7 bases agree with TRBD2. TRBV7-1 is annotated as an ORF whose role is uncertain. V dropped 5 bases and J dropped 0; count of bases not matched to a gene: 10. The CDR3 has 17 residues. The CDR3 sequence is CASSPGGAYRSYNEQFF. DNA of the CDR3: TGTGCCAGCAGCCCGGGGGGAGCCTATCGCTCCTACAATGAGCAGTTCTTC.